Each of the 4 T cell receptor beta chains below was sequenced from the same sample in a study of T cells in Graves' hyperthyroidism and ophthalmopathy. Amplification of TCR beta CDR3 regions used RNA as the template. Carried out on the TCR CDR3, a first-round RT-PCR used the HTBI primer set. One entry per CDR3 protein, called by TCRdb with MiXCR from the multiplex PCR reads. The profile covers 690,000 or so distinct CDR3 sequences, with roughly 20% appearing a single time and around 17% taken by the ten largest. The sequencing input was blood. These receptors came from a woman between 50 and 59 years old with Graves' hyperthyroidism that later progressed to Graves' ophthalmopathy.

The chain combines TRBV7-9 with TRBJ2-1, with D unresolved. CDR3 length equals 15 residues. Germline V gives CDR1 SEHNR, CDR2 FQNEAQ (reference sequence). The V and J ends lost 5 bases and 5 bases respectively, with 16 bases between them. CDR3: CASSRPFPDDNEQFF. CDR3 nucleotide sequence: TGTGCCAGCAGCCGCCCTTTCCCCGACGACAATGAGCAGTTCTTC.

This clonotype was counted only a few times. This chain links TRBV24-1 with TRBJ2-3, with 8 bases matching TRBD1. The CDR3 length is 19 residues. J was trimmed by 3 bases and V by 0 bases; bases with no gene match: 13. Germline CDR1 and CDR2: KGHDR and SFDVKD. CDR3 loop: CATSDLGARQGKVTDTQYF. The CDR3 bases are TGTGCCACCAGTGATTTGGGTGCGAGACAGGGGAAGGTAACAGATACGCAGTATTTT.

This clonotype was observed at least ten times. The chain links TRBV12-3 or TRBV12-4 to TRBJ2-3; possible D gene TRBD2, 6 bases. The length of the CDR3 is 16 residues. V lost 5 bases and J lost 1, with 16 bases in between. The CDR3 DNA sequence: TGTGCCAGCAGTCTTATAGCGGACCTCGGCACAGATACGCAGTATTTT. This gives the protein CASSLIADLGTDTQYF.

This clonotype has just a few counts. This sequence joins TRBV5-6 and TRBJ2-7; possible D gene TRBD1, 5 bases. The germline V and J ends were trimmed by 0 bases and 9 bases, with 19 bases remaining between them. Germline V gene data show CDR1 as SGHDT and CDR2 as YYEEEE. This CDR3 region has 15 residues. The CDR3 DNA reads as TGTGCCAGCAGCTTGGTTAGTCAGGGTTATATTGGGCAGTACTTC. Translating gives CASSLVSQGYIGQYF.